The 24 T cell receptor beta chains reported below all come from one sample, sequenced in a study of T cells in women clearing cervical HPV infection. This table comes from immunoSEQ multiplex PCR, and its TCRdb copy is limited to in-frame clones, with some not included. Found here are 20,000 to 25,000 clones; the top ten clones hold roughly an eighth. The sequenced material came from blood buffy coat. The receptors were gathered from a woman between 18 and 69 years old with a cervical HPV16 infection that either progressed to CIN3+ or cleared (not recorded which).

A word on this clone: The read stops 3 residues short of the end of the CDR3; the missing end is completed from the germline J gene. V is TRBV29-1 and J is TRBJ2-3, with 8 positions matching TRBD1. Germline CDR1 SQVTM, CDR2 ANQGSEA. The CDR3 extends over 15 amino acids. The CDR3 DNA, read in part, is TGCAGCCTTGGGGGAACAGGGGGTGTTCAAGAGACG. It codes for CSLGGTGGVQET. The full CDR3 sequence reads CSLGGTGGVQETQYF.

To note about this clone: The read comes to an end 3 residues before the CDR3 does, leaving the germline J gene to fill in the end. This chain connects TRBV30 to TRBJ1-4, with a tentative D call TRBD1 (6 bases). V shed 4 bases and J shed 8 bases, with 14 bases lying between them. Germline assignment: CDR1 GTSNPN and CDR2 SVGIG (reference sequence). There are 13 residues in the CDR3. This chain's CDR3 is CAWTGVGREKLFF. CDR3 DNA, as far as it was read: TGTGCCTGGACAGGGGTCGGAAGAGAAAAA.

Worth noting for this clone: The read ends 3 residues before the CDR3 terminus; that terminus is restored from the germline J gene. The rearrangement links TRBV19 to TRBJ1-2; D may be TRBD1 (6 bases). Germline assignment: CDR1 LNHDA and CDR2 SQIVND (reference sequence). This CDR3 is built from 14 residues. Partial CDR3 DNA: TGTGCCAGTAGTATCCCAGGACAGTACAATGAC. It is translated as CASSIPGQYND. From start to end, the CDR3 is CASSIPGQYNDYTF.

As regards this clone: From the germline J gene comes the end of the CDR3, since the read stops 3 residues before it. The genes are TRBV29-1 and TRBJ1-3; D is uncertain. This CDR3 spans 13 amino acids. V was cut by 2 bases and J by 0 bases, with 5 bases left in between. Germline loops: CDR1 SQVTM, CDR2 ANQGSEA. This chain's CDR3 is CSVEPVSGNTIYF. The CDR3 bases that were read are TGCAGCGTTGAACCAGTCTCTGGAAACACC. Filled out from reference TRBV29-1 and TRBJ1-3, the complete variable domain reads SAVISQKPSRDICQRGTSLTIQCQVDSQVTMMFWYRQQPGQSLTLIATANQGSEATYESGFVIDKFPISRPNLTFSTLTVSNMSPEDSSIYLCSVEPVSGNTIYFGEGSWLTVV.

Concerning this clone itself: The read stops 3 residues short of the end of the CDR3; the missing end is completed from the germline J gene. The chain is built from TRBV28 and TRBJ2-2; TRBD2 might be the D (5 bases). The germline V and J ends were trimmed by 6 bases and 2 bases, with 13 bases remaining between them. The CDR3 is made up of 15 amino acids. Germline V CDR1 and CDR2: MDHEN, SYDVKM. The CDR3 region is CASSKRAGNTGELFF. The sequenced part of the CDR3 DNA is TGTGCCAGCAGCAAAAGGGCGGGTAACACCGGGGAG.

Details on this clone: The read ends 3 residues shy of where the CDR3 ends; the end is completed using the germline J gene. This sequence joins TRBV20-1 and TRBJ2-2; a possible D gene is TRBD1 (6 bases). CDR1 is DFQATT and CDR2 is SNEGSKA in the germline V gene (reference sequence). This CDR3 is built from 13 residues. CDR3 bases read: TGCAGTGCTACTGGGGGCAACGGGTTCGGG. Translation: CSATGGNGFG. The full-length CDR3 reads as CSATGGNGFGLFF.

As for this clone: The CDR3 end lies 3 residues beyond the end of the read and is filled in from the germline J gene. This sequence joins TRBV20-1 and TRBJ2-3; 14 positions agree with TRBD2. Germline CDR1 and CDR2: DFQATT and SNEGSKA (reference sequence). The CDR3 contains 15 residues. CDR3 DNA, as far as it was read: TGCAGTGCTAGAAAAGGGACTAGCGGGGGAGAGACG. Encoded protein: CSARKGTSGGET. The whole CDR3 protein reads CSARKGTSGGETQYF.

The CDR3 loop is CASSQGTSLVNEQFF. The DNA read from the CDR3 is TGTGCCAGCAGCCAAGGGACTAGTTTGGTCAATGAG. The chain carries TRBV14 and TRBJ2-1; 7 bases fit TRBD2. The read finishes 3 residues shy of the CDR3 end, and the germline J gene is used to complete it. Germline CDR1 SGHDN, CDR2 FVKESK. The CDR3 contains 15 residues. Germline trimming cut 1 base from V and 6 bases from J; bases unmatched to any gene: 6.

The CDR3 sequence is CASSYGQGAQYF. Incomplete CDR3 DNA: TGTGCCAGCAGCTATGGACAGGGGGCT. V and J are TRBV7-9 and TRBJ2-4, with TRBD1 identical over 11 bases. The read gets to within 3 residues of the CDR3 end, and the germline J gene fills in the rest. The CDR3 extends over 12 amino acids. The germline gives CDR1 SEHNR, CDR2 FQNEAQ (reference sequence).

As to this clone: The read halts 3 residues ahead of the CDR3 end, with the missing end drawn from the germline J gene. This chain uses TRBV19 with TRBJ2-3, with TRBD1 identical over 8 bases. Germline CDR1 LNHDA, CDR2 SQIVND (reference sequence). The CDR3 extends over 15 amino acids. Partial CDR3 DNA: TGTGCCAGTAGTATGGGACAGGTGGGGAATCAGCCG. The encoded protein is CASSMGQVGNQP. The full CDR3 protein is CASSMGQVGNQPQYF.

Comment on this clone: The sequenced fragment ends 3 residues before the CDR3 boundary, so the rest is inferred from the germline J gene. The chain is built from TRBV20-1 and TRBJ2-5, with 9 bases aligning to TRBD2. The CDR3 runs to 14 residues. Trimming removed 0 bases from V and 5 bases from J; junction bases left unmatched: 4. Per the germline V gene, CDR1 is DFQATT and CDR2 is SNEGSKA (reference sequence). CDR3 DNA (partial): TGCAGTGCTAGAGAGGCTAGCGGGGTCGAGACC. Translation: CSAREASGVET. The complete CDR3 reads CSAREASGVETQYF.

The CDR3: CSAGGQTDSGANVLTF. CDR3 DNA (partial): TGCAGTGCTGGAGGACAGACAGACTCTGGGGCCAACGTC. The rearrangement uses TRBV20-1 and TRBJ2-6; D is perhaps TRBD1 (6 bases). The sequence runs out 3 residues before the end of the CDR3; the remainder is reconstructed from the germline J gene. Germline loops: CDR1 DFQATT, CDR2 SNEGSKA (reference sequence). Trimming stripped 5 bases from V and 0 bases from J, with 14 bases between. The CDR3 consists of 16 residues.

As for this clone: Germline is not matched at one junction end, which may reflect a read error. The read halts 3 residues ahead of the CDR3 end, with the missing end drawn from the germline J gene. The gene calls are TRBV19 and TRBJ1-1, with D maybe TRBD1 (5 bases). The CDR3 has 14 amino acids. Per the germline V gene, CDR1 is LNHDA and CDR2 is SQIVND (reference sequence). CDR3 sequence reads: CASKGQTANTGAFF. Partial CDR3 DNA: TGTGCCAGTAAAGGACAAACCGCTAACACTGGA.

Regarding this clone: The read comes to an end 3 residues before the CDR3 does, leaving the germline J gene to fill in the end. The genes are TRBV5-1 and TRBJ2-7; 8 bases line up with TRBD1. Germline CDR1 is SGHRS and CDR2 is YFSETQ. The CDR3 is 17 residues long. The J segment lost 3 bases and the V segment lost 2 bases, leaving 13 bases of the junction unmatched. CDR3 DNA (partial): TGCGCCAGCAGCTTAGGAACAGGGGGTCTCTTCGACTACGAG. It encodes CASSLGTGGLFDYE. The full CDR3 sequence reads CASSLGTGGLFDYEQYF.

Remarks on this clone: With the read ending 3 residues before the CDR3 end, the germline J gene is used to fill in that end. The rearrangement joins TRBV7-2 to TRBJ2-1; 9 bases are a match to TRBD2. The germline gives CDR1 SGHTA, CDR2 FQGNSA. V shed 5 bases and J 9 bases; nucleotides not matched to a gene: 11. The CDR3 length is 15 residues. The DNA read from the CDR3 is TGTGCCAGCAGCCCGCGGGGGGGGCGCCTTCGTGAG. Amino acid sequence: CASSPRGGRLRE. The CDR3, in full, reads CASSPRGGRLREQFF.

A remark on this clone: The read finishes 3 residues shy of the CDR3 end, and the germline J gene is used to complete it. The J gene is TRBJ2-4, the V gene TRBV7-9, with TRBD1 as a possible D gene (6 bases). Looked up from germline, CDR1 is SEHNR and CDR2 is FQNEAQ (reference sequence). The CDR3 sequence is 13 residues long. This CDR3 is CASSLGQNYGQYF. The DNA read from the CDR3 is TGTGCCAGCAGCCTCGGACAGAACTATGGT.

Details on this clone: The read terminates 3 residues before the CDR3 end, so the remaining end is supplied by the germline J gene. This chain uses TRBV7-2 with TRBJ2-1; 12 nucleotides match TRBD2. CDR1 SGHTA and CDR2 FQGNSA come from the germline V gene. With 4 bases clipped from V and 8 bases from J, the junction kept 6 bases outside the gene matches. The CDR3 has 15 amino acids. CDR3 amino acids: CASSSKLAGGDEQFF. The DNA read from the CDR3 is TGTGCCAGCAGCTCCAAACTAGCGGGAGGAGATGAG.

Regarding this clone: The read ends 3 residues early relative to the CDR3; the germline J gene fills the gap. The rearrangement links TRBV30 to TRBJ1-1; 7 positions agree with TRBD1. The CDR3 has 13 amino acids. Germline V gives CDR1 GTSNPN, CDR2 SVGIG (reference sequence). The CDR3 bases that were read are TGTGCCTGGAGTGTAATAGGGGGCTCGCAA. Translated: CAWSVIGGSQ. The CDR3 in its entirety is CAWSVIGGSQAFF.

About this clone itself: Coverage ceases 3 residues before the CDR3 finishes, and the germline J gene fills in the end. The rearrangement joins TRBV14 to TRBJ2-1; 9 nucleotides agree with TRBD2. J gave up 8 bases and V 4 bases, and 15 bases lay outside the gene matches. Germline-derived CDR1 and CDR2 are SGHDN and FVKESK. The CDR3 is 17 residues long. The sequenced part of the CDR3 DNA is TGTGCCAGCAGCCCCCCTCTTGATAGCGGGAGTAACGATGAG. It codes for CASSPPLDSGSNDE. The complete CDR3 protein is CASSPPLDSGSNDEQFF.

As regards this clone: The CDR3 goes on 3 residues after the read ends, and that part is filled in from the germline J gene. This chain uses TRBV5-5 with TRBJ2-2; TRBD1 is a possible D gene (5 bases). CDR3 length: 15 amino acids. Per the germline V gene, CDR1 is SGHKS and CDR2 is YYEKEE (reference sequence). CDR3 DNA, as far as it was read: TGTGCCAGCAGCGAAGGGGTGGCAACTAATGAAAAG. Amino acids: CASSEGVATNEK. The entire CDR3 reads CASSEGVATNEKLFF.

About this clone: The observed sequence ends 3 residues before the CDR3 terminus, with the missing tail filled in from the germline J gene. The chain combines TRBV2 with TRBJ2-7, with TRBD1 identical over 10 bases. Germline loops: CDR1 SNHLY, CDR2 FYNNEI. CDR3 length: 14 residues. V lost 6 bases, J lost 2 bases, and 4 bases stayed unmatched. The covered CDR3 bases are TGTGCCAGCAGCCGGACAGGGGGGACCTACGAG. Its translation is CASSRTGGTYE. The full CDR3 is CASSRTGGTYEQYF.

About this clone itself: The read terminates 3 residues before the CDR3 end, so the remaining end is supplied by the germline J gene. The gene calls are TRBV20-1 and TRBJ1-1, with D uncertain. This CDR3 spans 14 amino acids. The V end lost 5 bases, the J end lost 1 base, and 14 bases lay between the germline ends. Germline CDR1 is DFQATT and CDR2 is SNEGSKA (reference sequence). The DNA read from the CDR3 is TGCAGTGCTCAATGGGAGGCGGGGAACACTGAA. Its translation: CSAQWEAGNTE. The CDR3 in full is CSAQWEAGNTEAFF.

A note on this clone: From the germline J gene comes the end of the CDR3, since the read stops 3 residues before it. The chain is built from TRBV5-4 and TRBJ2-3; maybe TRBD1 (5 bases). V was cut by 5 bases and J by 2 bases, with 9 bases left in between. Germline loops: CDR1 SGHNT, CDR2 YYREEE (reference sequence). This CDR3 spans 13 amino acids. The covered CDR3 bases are TGTGCCAGCAGACAGGAGAACACAGATACG. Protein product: CASRQENTDT. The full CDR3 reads CASRQENTDTQYF.

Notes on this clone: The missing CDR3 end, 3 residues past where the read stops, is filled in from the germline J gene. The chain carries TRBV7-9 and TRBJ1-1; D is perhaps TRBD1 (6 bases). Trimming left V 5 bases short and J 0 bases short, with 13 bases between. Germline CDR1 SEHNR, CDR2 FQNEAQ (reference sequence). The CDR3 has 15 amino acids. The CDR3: CASSLYRVLNTEAFF. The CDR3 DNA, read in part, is TGTGCCAGCAGCCTCTACAGGGTACTGAACACTGAA.